This TCR beta chain is from a study of cytomegalovirus exposure and HLA in healthy donors. Study-level findings and limits: In a later analysis, HLA-associated TCR beta chains were more clonally expanded than equally common others.

Germline assignment: CDR1 SGHNT and CDR2 YYREEE (reference sequence). With 0 bases clipped from V and 9 bases from J, the junction kept 14 bases outside the gene matches. The CDR3 is 17 amino acids. In the case of this clone: Its specificity is not known.

Primers for the PCR totalled 60 Vbeta and 13 Jbeta. Produced via immunoSEQ multiplex PCR; TCRdb's table is partial and in-frame only. Among under 200,000 clones listed, roughly 79% were seen once. This chain links TRBV5-4 with TRBJ2-1, with 8 bases lining up with TRBD2. The clonotype originates from a woman in her 50s in good health and CMV-seropositive. Sequencing was done on a sample of PBMCs. CDR3 nucleotide sequence: TGTGCCAGCAGCTTGGGGGCGGGAGGCCATTCATTACTTGAGCAGTTCTTC. This gives the protein CASSLGAGGHSLLEQFF.